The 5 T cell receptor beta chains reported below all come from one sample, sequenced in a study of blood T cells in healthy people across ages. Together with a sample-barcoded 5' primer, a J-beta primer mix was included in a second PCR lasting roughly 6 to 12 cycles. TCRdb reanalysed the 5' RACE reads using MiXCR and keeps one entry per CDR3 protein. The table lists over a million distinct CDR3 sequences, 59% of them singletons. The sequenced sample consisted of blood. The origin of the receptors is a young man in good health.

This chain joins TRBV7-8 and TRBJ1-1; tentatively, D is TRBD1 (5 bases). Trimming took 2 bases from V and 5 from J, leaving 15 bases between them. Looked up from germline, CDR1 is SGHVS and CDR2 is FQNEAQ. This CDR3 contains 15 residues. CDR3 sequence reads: CASSLSGGWGTEAFF. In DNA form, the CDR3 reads TGTGCCAGCAGCTTATCAGGCGGGTGGGGGACTGAAGCTTTCTTT.

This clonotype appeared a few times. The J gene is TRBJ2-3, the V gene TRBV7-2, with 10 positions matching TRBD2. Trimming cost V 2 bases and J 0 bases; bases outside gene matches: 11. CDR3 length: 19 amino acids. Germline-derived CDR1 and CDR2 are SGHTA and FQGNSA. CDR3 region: CASSLKGRTSGVSTDTQYF. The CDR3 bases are TGTGCCAGCAGCTTAAAGGGGCGGACTAGCGGAGTGAGCACAGATACGCAGTATTTT.

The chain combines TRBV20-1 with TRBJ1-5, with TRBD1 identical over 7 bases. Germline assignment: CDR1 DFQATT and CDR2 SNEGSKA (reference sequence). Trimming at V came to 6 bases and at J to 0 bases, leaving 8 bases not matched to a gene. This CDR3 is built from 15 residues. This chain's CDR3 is CSAPRDSNSNQPQHF. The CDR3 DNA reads TGCAGTGCGCCCCGGGACAGCAATAGCAATCAGCCCCAGCATTTT.

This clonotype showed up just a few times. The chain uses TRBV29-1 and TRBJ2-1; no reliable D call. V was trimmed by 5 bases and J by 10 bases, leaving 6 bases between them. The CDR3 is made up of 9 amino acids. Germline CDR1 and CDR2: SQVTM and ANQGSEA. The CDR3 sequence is CSVSYEQFF. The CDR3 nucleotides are TGCAGCGTTTCGTACGAGCAGTTCTTC.

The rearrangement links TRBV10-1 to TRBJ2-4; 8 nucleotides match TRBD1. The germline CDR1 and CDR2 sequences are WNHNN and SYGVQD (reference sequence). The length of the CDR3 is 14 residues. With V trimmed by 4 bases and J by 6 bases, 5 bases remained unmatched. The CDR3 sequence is CASSGGTGGNIQYF. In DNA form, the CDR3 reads TGCGCCAGCAGTGGTGGGACAGGAGGAAACATTCAGTACTTC.